Below, 9 T cell receptor beta chains from the same sample are listed, as sequenced in a study of CD8+CD57+ T cells in acquired aplastic anemia. Genomic DNA, serving as template, underwent TCR beta VDJ and CDR3 profiling. Using its own MiXCR run on the reads, TCRdb lists one record per CDR3 protein. The sample lists 260,000 or so distinct CDR3 sequences, more than 40% seen once, with 6.5% to 10% in the top ten. Those patients picked for sequencing had displayed CD8+CD57+ cell expansion on flow cytometry. The specimen was sorted CD4+, CD8+, or CD8+CD57+ T cells (not recorded which) from PBMCs. The receptors were gathered from a human donor with aplastic anemia.

This clonotype appeared many times. This chain joins TRBV20-1 and TRBJ2-5; D unclear. CDR1 is DFQATT, CDR2 SNEGSKA, per germline (reference sequence). The CDR3 contains 18 residues. V was trimmed by 6 bases and J by 3 bases, leaving 29 bases between them. DNA for the CDR3: TGCAGTGCATCACCATCGACTCAGGACGGCGATACTGAAGAGACCCAGTACTTC. Its protein is CSASPSTQDGDTEETQYF.

The chain links TRBV9 to TRBJ1-2, with a possible D match to TRBD1 (6 bases). The CDR3 extends over 13 amino acids. The V end was cut by 3 bases, the J end by 7 bases, with 13 bases between. The V gene's germline CDR1 is SGDLS and CDR2 YYNGEE. The CDR3 DNA follows: TGTGCCAGCAGCGAGGGGGGAGGGGTTGGCTACACCTTC. Its translation: CASSEGGGVGYTF. The variable domain in full, with the rest retrieved from reference TRBV9 and TRBJ1-2, is DSGVTQTPKHLITATGQRVTLRCSPRSGDLSVYWYQQSLDQGLQFLIQYYNGEERAKGNILERFSAQQFPDLHSELNLSSLELGDSALYFCASSEGGGVGYTFGSGTRLTVV.

This clonotype was found once. Since no conserved phenylalanine or tryptophan closes the CDR3, a read error is the likely cause. The V call is TRBV6-5, the J call TRBJ2-7; perhaps TRBD2 as D (5 bases). The DNA end is more similar to TRBJ2-1, so the J call may be wrong. Per germline, CDR1 MNHEY and CDR2 SVGAGI. The CDR3 length is 13 residues. The DNA for the CDR3 is TGTGCCAGCCGCGAGCGGATCTACAATGAGCAGTTCCTC. Translating it yields CASRERIYNEQFL.

The chain combines TRBV7-9 with TRBJ1-2; 8 bases line up with TRBD1. The CDR3 runs 14 residues. CDR1 is SEHNR, CDR2 FQNEAQ, per germline (reference sequence). J lost 0 bases, V lost 6 bases, and 3 bases had no gene match. As DNA, the CDR3 is TGTGCCAGCAGGGCAGGGGGCACTAACTATGGCTACACCTTC. It translates to CASRAGGTNYGYTF.

This clonotype was seen a single time. A much bigger clone sits one base away, suggesting this may be a read error. The rearrangement links TRBV6-2 or TRBV6-3 to TRBJ2-3, with unresolved D. The germline gives CDR1 MNHEY, CDR2 SVGEGT. This CDR3 has 12 amino acids. The CDR3: CGSSLSADTQYF. The CDR3 nucleotides are TGTGGCAGCAGCCTCTCCGCAGATACGCAGTATTTT.

V gene TRBV7-6 combines with J gene TRBJ1-2, with a possible D match to TRBD1 (6 bases). CDR1 and CDR2 (germline): SGHVS, FNYEAQ. This CDR3 contains 12 residues. V dropped 1 base and J dropped 11 bases, with 11 bases sitting between them. The CDR3, as DNA: TGTGCCAGCAGCTTAGGGGACAAGGGATACACCTTC. Translating it yields CASSLGDKGYTF.

The chain is built from TRBV24-1 and TRBJ1-2, with 7 nucleotides matching TRBD1. Unmatched junction bases numbered 10, after V lost 2 bases and J lost 5 bases. The CDR3 runs 16 residues. The germline gives CDR1 KGHDR, CDR2 SFDVKD. As DNA, the CDR3 is TGTGCCACCAGTGATTCGCCGCCGGGACAGCTTTATGGCTACACCTTC. Translation: CATSDSPPGQLYGYTF.

The sample holds many counts of this clonotype. This rearrangement joins TRBV9 to TRBJ1-2; perhaps TRBD1 as D (6 bases). The germline V gene encodes CDR1 SGDLS and CDR2 YYNGEE. This CDR3 has 15 amino acids. V lost 2 bases, J lost 4 bases, and 15 bases lay in between. In DNA, the CDR3 is TGTGCCAGCAGCGTTACGACAGGACCTCTCTATGGCTACACCTTC. It translates to CASSVTTGPLYGYTF.

This clonotype was counted at least ten times. The chain is built from TRBV9 and TRBJ1-2; D is unresolved. CDR1 and CDR2 from the germline V gene are SGDLS and YYNGEE. Trimming cost V 0 bases and J 3 bases, with 6 bases left between them. This CDR3 comprises 13 residues. The CDR3 bases are TGTGCCAGCAGCGTAGGCCTAGACTATGGCTACACCTTC. Protein product: CASSVGLDYGYTF.